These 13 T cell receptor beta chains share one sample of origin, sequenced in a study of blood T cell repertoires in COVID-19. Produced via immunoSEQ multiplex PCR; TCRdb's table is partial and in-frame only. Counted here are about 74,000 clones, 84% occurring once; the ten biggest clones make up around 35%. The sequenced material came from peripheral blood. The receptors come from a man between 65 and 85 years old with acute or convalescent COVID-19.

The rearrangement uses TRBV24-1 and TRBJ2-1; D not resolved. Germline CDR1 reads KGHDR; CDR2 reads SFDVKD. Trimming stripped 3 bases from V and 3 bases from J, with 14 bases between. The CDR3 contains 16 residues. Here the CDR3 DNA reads TGTGCCACCAGTGATATTGACAACCCCGTCTACAATGAGCAGTTCTTC. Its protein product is CATSDIDNPVYNEQFF.

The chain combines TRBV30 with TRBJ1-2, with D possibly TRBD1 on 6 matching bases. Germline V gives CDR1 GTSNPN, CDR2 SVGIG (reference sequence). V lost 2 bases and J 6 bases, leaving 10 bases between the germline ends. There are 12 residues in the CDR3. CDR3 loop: CAWSPGVNGYTF. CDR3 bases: TGTGCCTGGAGTCCAGGGGTTAATGGCTACACCTTC.

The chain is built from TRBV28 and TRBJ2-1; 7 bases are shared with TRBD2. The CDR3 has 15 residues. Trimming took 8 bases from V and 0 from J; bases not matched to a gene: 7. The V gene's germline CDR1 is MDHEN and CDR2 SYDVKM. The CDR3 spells CASATTSDSYNEQFF. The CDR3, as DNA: TGTGCCAGCGCGACAACTAGCGACTCCTACAATGAGCAGTTCTTC.

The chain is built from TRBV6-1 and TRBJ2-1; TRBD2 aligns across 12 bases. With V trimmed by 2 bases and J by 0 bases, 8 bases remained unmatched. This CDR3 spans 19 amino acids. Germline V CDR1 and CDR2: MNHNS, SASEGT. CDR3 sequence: CASSERASGRASSYNEQFF. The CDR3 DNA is TGTGCCAGCAGTGAAAGGGCTAGCGGGAGGGCAAGCTCCTACAATGAGCAGTTCTTC.

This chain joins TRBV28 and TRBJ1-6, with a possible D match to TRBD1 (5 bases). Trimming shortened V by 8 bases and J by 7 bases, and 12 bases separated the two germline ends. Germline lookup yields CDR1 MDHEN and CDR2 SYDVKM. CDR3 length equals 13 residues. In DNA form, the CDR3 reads TGTGCCAGCTACGCCCAGGGAAATTCACCCCTCCACTTT. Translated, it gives CASYAQGNSPLHF.

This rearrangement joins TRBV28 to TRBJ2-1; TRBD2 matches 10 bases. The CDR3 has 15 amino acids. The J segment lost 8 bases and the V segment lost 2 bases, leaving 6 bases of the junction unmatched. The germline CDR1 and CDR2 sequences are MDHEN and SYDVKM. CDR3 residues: CASSLGSGRIDEQFF. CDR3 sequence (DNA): TGTGCCAGCAGTTTAGGTAGCGGGAGGATCGATGAGCAGTTCTTC.

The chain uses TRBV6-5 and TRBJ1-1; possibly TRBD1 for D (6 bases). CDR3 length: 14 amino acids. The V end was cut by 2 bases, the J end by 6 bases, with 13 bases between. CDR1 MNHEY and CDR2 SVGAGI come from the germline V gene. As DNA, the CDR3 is TGTGCCAGCAGTTACGCCGGCAGGGGTGCTGAAGCTTTCTTT. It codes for CASSYAGRGAEAFF.

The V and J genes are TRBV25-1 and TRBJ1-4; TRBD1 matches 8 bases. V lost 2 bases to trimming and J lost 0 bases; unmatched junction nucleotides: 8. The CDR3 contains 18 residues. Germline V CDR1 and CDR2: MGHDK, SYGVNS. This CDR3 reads CASSEIGTGFATNEKLFF. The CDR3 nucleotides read TGTGCCAGCAGTGAAATTGGGACAGGATTTGCAACTAATGAAAAACTGTTTTTT.

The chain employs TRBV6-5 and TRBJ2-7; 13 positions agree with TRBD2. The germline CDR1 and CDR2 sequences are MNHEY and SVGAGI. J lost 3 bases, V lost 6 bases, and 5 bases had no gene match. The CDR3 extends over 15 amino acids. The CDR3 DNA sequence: TGTGCCAGCAGCTTGGGACTAGCGGGACGCTACGAGCAGTACTTC. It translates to CASSLGLAGRYEQYF.

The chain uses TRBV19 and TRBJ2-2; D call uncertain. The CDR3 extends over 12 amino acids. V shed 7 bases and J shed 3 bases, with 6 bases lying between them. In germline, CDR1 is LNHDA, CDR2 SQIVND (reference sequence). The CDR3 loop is CASTGYTGELFF. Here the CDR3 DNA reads TGTGCCAGTACAGGATACACCGGGGAGCTGTTTTTT.

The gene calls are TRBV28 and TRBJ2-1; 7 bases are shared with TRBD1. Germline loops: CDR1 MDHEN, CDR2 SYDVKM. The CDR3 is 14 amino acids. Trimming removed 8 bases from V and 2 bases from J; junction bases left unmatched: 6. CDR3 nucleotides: TGTGCCAGCGTTTCAGGGGGAACCTACAATGAGCAGTTCTTC. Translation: CASVSGGTYNEQFF. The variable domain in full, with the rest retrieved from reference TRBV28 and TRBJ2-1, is DVKVTQSSRYLVKRTGEKVFLECVQDMDHENMFWYRQDPGLGLRLIYFSYDVKMKEKGDIPEGYSVSREKKERFSLILESASTNQTSMYLCASVSGGTYNEQFFGPGTRLTVL.

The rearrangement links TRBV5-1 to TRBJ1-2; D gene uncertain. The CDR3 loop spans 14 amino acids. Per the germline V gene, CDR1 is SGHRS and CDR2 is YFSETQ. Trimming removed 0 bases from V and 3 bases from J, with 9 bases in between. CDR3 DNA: TGCGCCAGCAGCTTGGCCCCGGGTGACTATGGCTACACCTTC. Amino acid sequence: CASSLAPGDYGYTF.

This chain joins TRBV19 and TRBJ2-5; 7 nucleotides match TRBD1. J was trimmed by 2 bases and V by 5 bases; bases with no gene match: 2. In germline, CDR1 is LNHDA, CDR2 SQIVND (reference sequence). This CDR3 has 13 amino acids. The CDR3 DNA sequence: TGTGCCAGTAGTGGGACAGTTCAAGAGACCCAGTACTTC. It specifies CASSGTVQETQYF. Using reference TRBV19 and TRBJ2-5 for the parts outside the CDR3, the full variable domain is DGGITQSPKYLFRKEGQNVTLSCEQNLNHDAMYWYRQDPGQGLRLIYYSQIVNDFQKGDIAEGYSVSREKKESFPLTVTSAQKNPTAFYLCASSGTVQETQYFGPGTRLLVL.